These 8 T cell receptor beta chains came from one sample sequenced in a study of vaccination effects on CD4 cells after COVID-19. Measured with immunoSEQ multiplex PCR; TCRdb has only the in-frame clones, and not every one. The sample holds tens of thousands of clones, around 73% seen once. ViraFEST assay sequencing came after antigen-specific CD4+ T cells were expanded with viral peptide pools. Culture proceeded for nine to ten days, and CD4+ T cells were then isolated. BNT162b2 vaccine or mRNA-1273 vaccine was given to participants in two doses. No antigen has been assigned to these receptors. The specimen was CD4+ T cells from PBMCs cultured with HCoV-229E spike peptides, collected after COVID-19 vaccination. The receptor source for this set is a human donor who received a COVID-19 vaccine.

The V call is TRBV21-1, the J call TRBJ2-7; TRBD1, the table's D call, was not compared with the DNA. TRBV21-1 is annotated as a pseudogene. This CDR3 region has 16 residues. The chain's CDR3 is CASSTDAGKFSYEQYV. The CDR3 DNA reads TGTGCCAGCAGCACGGACGCAGGGAAATTTTCTTACGAGCAGTACGTC.

This sequence joins TRBV3-1 (or the pseudogene TRBV3-2) and TRBJ2-5, with a weak D call TRBD1 (6 bases). The CDR3 is made up of 15 amino acids. V shed 6 bases and J shed 1 base, with 15 bases lying between them. Germline V CDR1 and CDR2: LGHDT, YNNKEL (reference sequence). The CDR3: CASSILRTAQETQYF. The CDR3 DNA is TGTGCCAGCAGTATTCTAAGGACAGCCCAAGAGACCCAGTACTTC.

The chain couples TRBV10-1 to TRBJ2-7; D is unresolved. With 3 bases removed from V and 2 bases from J, the gap between germline ends came to 8 bases. This CDR3 is built from 13 residues. Germline V gene lookup returns CDR1 WNHNN and CDR2 SYGVQD (reference sequence). The CDR3 DNA sequence: TGCGCCAGCAGTGAAGAACTTCCCTACGAGCAGTACGTC. It translates to CASSEELPYEQYV.

The chain has TRBV24-1 and TRBJ2-1, with 9 bases identical to TRBD2. The germline V gene has CDR1 KGHDR and CDR2 SFDVKD. The ends lost 3 bases at V and 7 bases at J; junction bases unmatched: 9. The CDR3 consists of 16 residues. For the CDR3, the DNA is TGTGCCACCAGTGATGCCCTAGCGGGGATTATAAATGAGCAGTTCTTC. This encodes CATSDALAGIINEQFF.

This clone appeared once. This chain connects TRBV19 to TRBJ1-1; D not certain. The CDR3 has 16 residues. Trimming left V 6 bases short and J 0 bases short, with 17 bases between. Germline values: CDR1 LNHDA, CDR2 SQIVND (reference sequence). This chain's CDR3 is CASSHRAHRMNTEAFF. In DNA form, the CDR3 reads TGTGCCAGTAGCCACCGGGCACATCGCATGAACACTGAAGCTTTCTTT.

The chain carries TRBV6-4 and TRBJ2-7, with 8 positions matching TRBD1. CDR1 is MRHNA, CDR2 SNTAGT, per germline. V was clipped by 7 bases and J by 3 bases; unmatched bases: 11. The CDR3 extends over 15 amino acids. CDR3 region: CASNRTGLEDYEQYV. The CDR3 DNA follows: TGTGCCAGCAATCGGACAGGGTTAGAGGACTACGAGCAGTACGTC.

The chain recombines TRBV7-9 with TRBJ1-6, with 10 bases fitting TRBD1. The CDR3 is 14 amino acids. Looked up from germline, CDR1 is SEHNR and CDR2 is FQNEAQ (reference sequence). V shed 5 bases, J shed 9 bases, and the junction held 4 bases outside the gene matches. The DNA for the CDR3 is TGTGCCAGCAGCCCGACAGGGGGCACTTCACCCCTCCACTTT. It codes for CASSPTGGTSPLHF.

This clone was picked up a small number of times. This sequence joins TRBV7-3 and TRBJ2-3; 14 positions agree with TRBD2. Germline V gene lookup returns CDR1 SGHTA and CDR2 FQGTGA. The CDR3 spans 16 residues. V dropped 5 bases and J dropped 1; count of bases not matched to a gene: 2. CDR3 bases: TGTGCCAGCAGCGGGGGACTAGCGGGGGGCACAGATACGCAGTATTTT. Residues: CASSGGLAGGTDTQYF.